This TCR beta chain appears in the sequencing data of a study of cytomegalovirus exposure and HLA in healthy donors. About the study: The same platform as the roughly 670 first-cohort repertoires was used for the 120 or so validation repertoires, a later analysis reported.

Sequenced by immunoSEQ multiplex PCR; TCRdb stores in-frame clones only, minus some. This sample has about 200,000 clones, with less than 85% found just once. This CDR3 is built from 16 residues. V dropped 3 bases and J dropped 1 base, with 15 bases sitting between them. Germline CDR1 is MNHEY and CDR2 is SVGAGI. The sequencing sample was made of PBMCs. The rearrangement links TRBV6-5 to TRBJ1-2; D is uncertain. The receptor was derived from a woman aged 18-35 years in good health and CMV-seronegative. CDR3 protein: CASSYRSSPVNYGYTF. The CDR3 DNA reads TGTGCCAGCAGTTATAGATCAAGTCCAGTTAACTATGGCTACACCTTC.